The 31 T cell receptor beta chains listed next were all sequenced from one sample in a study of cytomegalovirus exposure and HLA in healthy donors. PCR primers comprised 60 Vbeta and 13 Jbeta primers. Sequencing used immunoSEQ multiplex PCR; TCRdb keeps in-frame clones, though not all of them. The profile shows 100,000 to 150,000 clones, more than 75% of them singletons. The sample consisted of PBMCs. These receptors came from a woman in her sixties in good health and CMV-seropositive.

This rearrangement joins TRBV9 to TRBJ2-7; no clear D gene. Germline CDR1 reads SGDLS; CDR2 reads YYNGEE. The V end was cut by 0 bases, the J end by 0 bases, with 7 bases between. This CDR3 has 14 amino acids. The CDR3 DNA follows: TGTGCCAGCAGCGTAGACCCAGGCTCCTACGAGCAGTACTTC. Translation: CASSVDPGSYEQYF.

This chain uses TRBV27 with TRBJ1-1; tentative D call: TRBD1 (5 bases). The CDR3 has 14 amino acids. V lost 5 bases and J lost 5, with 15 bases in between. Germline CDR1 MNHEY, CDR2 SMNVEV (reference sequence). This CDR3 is CASSPFGAWTEAFF. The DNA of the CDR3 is TGTGCCAGCAGTCCCTTTGGGGCTTGGACTGAAGCTTTCTTT.

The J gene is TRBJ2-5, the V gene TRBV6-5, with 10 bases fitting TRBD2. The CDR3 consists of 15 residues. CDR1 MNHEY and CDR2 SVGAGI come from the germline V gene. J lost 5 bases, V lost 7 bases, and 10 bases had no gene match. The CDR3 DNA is TGTGCCAGCACCCGGAGAGCGGGGGGGCGGGAGACCCAGTACTTC. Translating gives CASTRRAGGRETQYF.

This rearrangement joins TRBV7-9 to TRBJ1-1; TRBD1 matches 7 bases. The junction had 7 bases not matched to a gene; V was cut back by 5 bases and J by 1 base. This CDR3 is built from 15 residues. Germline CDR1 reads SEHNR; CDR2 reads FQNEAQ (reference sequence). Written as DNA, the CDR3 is TGTGCCAGCAGCCCCCGACAGGGCCCGAACACTGAAGCTTTCTTT. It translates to CASSPRQGPNTEAFF.

CDR3 sequence: CASSKRRGETQYF. DNA of the CDR3: TGTGCCAGCAGCAAACGCAGGGGGGAGACCCAGTACTTC. The rearrangement links TRBV21-1 to TRBJ2-5; the table's D call of TRBD1 was not tested on the DNA. TRBV21-1 is an annotated pseudogene. This CDR3 is built from 13 residues.

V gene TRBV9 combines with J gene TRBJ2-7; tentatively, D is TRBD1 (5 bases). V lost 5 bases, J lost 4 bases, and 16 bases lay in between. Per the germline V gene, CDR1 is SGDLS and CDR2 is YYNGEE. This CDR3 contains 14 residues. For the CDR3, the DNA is TGTGCCAGCAGTGCCCAGGGTGGGAAATACGAGCAGTACTTC. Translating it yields CASSAQGGKYEQYF.

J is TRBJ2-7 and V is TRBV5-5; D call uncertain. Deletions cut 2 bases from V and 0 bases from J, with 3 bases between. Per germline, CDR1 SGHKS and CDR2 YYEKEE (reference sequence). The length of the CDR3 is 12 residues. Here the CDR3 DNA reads TGTGCCAGCAGCTTCAGCTCCTACGAGCAGTACTTC. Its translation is CASSFSSYEQYF.

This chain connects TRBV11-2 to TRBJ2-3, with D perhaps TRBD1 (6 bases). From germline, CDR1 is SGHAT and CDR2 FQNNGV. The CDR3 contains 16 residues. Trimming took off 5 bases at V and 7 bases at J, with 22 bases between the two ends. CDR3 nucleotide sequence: TGTGCCAGCAGCGGACGGACAGTCCTAGCACATAATACGCAGTATTTT. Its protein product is CASSGRTVLAHNTQYF.

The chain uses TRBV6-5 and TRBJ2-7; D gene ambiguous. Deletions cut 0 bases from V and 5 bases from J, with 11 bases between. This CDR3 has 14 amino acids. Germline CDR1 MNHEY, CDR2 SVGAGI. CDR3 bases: TGTGCCAGCAGTTACTCGAATTCACCTAACGAGCAGTACTTC. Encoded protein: CASSYSNSPNEQYF.

The CDR3 nucleotides are TGTGCCAGCAGCGTTACAGGGAGAAATACTGAAGCTTTCTTT. This codes for CASSVTGRNTEAFF. The chain carries TRBV9 and TRBJ1-1; a weak D match, TRBD1 (6 bases). Germline V gives CDR1 SGDLS, CDR2 YYNGEE. V was clipped by 2 bases and J by 5 bases, with 13 bases between them. There are 14 residues in the CDR3.

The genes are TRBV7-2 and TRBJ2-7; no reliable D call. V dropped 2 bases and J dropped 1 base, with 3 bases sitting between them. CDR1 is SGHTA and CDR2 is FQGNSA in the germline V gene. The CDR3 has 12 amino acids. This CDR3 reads CASSLPSYEQYF. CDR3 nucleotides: TGTGCCAGCAGCTTACCTTCCTACGAGCAGTACTTC.

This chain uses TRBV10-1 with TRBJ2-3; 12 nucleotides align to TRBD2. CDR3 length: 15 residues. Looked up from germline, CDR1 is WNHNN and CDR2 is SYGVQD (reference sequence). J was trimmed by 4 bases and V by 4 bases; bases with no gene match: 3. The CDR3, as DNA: TGCGCCAGCAGTGTAACTAGCGGGAGGCCAGATACGCAGTATTTT. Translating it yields CASSVTSGRPDTQYF.

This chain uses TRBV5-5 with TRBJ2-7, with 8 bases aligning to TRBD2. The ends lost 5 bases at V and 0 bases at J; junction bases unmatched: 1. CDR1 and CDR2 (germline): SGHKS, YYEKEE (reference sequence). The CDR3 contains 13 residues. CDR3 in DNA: TGTGCCAGCAGGAGCGGGAGCTCCTACGAGCAGTACTTC. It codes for CASRSGSSYEQYF.

The CDR3 DNA sequence: TGTGCCAGTAGTACGTCCGACGCGATCGGGGCCGGGGAGCTGTTTTTT. Amino acid sequence: CASSTSDAIGAGELFF. The chain couples TRBV19 to TRBJ2-2, with D perhaps TRBD2 (5 bases). The V end lost 4 bases, the J end lost 6 bases, and 18 bases lay between the germline ends. The CDR3 has 16 amino acids. Germline CDR1 and CDR2: LNHDA and SQIVND (reference sequence).

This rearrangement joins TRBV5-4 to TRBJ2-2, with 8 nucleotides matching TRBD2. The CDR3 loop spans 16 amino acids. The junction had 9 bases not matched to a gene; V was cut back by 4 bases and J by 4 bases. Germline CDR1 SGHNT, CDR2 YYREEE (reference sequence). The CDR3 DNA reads TGTGCCAGCAGCCTGACTAGCGCAAGTACCACCGGGGAGCTGTTTTTT. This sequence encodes CASSLTSASTTGELFF.

CDR3 in DNA: TGTGCCAGCTCACCACGAGCACCTGCAACTAATGAAAAACTGTTTTTT. This codes for CASSPRAPATNEKLFF. The chain combines TRBV18 with TRBJ1-4; no clear D gene. V was clipped by 1 base and J by 0 bases, with 9 bases between them. Germline CDR1 and CDR2: KGHSH and LQKENI. The CDR3 loop spans 16 amino acids.

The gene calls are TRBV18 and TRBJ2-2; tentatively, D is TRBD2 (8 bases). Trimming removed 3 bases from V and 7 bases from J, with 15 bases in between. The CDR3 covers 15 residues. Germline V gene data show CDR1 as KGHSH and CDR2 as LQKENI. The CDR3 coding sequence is TGTGCCAGCTCACCCCGGGAGGGGGCGATCGGGGAGCTGTTTTTT. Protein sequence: CASSPREGAIGELFF.

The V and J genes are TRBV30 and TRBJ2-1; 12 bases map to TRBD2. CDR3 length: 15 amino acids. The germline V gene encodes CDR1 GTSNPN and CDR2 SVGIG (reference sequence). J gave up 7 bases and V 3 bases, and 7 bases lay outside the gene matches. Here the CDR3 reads CAWREPSGGVNEQFF. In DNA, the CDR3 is TGTGCCTGGAGGGAACCTAGCGGGGGGGTGAATGAGCAGTTCTTC.

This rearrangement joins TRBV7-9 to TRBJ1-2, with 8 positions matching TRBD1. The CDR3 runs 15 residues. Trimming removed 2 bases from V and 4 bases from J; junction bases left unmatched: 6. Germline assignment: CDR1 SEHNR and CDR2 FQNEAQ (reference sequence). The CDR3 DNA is TGTGCCAGCAGCTTAAGCGGACAGGGAGGCTATGGCTACACCTTC. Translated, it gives CASSLSGQGGYGYTF. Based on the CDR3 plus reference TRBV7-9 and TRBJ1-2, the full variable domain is DTGVSQNPRHKITKRGQNVTFRCDPISEHNRLYWYRQTLGQGPEFLTYFQNEAQLEKSRLLSDRFSAERPKGSFSTLEIQRTEQGDSAMYLCASSLSGQGGYGYTFGSGTRLTVV.

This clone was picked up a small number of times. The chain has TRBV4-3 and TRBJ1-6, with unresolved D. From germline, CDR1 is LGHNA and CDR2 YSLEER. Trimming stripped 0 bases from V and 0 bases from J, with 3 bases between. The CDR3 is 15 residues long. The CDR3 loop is CASSQDSSYNSPLHF. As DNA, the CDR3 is TGCGCCAGCAGCCAAGACAGCTCCTATAATTCACCCCTCCACTTT.

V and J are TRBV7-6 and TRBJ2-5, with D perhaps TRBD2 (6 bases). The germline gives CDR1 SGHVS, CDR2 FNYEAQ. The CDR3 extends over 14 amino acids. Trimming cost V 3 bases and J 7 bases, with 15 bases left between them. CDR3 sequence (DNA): TGTGCCAGCAGCTTCGCTCAGAGGGGAGGGACCCAGTACTTC. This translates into CASSFAQRGGTQYF.

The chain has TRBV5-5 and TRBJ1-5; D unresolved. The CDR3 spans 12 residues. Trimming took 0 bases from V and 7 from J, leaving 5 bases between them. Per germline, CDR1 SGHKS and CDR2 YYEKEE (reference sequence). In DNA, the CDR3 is TGTGCCAGCAGCTTGGCCTCCCAGCCCCAGCATTTT. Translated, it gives CASSLASQPQHF. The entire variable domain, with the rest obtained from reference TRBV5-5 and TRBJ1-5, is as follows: DAGVTQSPTHLIKTRGQQVTLRCSPISGHKSVSWYQQVLGQGPQFIFQYYEKEERGRGNFPDRFSARQFPNYSSELNVNALLLGDSALYLCASSLASQPQHFGDGTRLSIL.

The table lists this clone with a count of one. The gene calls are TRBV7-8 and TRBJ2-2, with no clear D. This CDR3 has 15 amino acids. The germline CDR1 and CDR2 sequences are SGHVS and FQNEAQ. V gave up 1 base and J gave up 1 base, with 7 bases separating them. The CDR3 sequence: CASSLVGRNTGELFF. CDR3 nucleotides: TGTGCCAGCAGCTTAGTGGGCAGGAACACCGGGGAGCTGTTTTTT.

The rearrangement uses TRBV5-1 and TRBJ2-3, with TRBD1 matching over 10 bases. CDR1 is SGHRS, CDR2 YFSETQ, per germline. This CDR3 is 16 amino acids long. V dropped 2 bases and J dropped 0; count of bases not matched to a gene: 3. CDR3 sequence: CASSFPGQGSTDTQYF. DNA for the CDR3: TGCGCCAGCAGCTTTCCGGGACAGGGGAGCACAGATACGCAGTATTTT.

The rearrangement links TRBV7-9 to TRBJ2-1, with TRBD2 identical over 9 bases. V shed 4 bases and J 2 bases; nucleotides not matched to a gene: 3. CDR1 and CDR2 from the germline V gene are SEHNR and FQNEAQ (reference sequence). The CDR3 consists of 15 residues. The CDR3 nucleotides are TGTGCCAGCAGCTCCGTAGCGGGAGCCTACAATGAGCAGTTCTTC. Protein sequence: CASSSVAGAYNEQFF.

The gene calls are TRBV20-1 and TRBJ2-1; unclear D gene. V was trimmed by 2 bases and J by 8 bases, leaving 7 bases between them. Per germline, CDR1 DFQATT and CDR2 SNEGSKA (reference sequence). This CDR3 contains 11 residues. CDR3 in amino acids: CSARRGDEQFF. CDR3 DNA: TGCAGTGCTAGACGCGGCGATGAGCAGTTCTTC.

CDR3 nucleotides: TGTGCCAGCAGCTTCACCGGGACAGGGGTCTCCTCTGGAAACACCATATATTTT. Its translation: CASSFTGTGVSSGNTIYF. The chain is built from TRBV7-9 and TRBJ1-3; 10 bases fit TRBD1. Germline-derived CDR1 and CDR2 are SEHNR and FQNEAQ (reference sequence). V shed 3 bases, J shed 0 bases, and the junction held 8 bases outside the gene matches. The CDR3 extends over 18 amino acids. Supplemented by reference TRBV7-9 and TRBJ1-3, the full variable domain reads DTGVSQNPRHKITKRGQNVTFRCDPISEHNRLYWYRQTLGQGPEFLTYFQNEAQLEKSRLLSDRFSAERPKGSFSTLEIQRTEQGDSAMYLCASSFTGTGVSSGNTIYFGEGSWLTVV.

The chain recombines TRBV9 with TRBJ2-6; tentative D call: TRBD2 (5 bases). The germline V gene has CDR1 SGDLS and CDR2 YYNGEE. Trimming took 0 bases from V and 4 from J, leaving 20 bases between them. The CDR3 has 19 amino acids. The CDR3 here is CASSVVMTGYGPGANVLTF. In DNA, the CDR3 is TGTGCCAGCAGCGTAGTGATGACGGGATATGGGCCCGGGGCCAACGTCCTGACTTTC. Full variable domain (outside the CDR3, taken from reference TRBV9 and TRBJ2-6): DSGVTQTPKHLITATGQRVTLRCSPRSGDLSVYWYQQSLDQGLQFLIQYYNGEERAKGNILERFSAQQFPDLHSELNLSSLELGDSALYFCASSVVMTGYGPGANVLTFGAGSRLTVL.

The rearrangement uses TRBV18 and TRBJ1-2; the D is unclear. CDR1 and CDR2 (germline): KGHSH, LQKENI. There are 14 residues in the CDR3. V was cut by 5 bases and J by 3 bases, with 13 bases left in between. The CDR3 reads CASSDVLADYGYTF. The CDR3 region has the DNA TGTGCCAGCTCAGACGTCCTGGCGGACTATGGCTACACCTTC.

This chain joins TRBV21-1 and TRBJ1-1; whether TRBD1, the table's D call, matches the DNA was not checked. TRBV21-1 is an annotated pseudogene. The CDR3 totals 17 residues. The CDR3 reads CASSNETGGSTNTEAFF. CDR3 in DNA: TGTGCCAGCAGCAATGAAACAGGGGGGAGCACGAACACTGAAGCTTTCTTT.

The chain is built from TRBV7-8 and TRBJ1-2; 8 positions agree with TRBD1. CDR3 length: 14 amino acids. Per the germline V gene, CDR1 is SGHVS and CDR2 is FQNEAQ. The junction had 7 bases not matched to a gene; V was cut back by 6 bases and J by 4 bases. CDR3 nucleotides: TGTGCCAGCAGTGAATCGGGACAGGTCTATGGCTACACCTTC. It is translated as CASSESGQVYGYTF. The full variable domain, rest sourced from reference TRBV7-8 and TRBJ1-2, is GAGVSQSPRYKVAKRGQDVALRCDPISGHVSLFWYQQALGQGPEFLTYFQNEAQLDKSGLPSDRFFAERPEGSVSTLKIQRTQQEDSAVYLCASSESGQVYGYTFGSGTRLTVV.